This TCR beta chain was recovered during a study of shared clonotypes between healthy human individuals. Turning to the study itself: Donors, aged 18 to 49, were a couple of women and a few men.

Whole-study findings and limits: Naive CD4 clonotype sharing across several donors was about 5%. The authors expected sequencing depth to affect clonotype sharing among donors.

V lost 0 bases and J lost 8; bases outside the gene matches: 6. Germline lookup yields CDR1 SGDLS and CDR2 YYNGEE. The CDR3 contains 14 residues. Details on this clone: Its antigen is not identified.

The repertoire was sequenced with immunoSEQ multiplex PCR; TCRdb's copy has only in-frame clones and lacks some. The sample contains about 1.5 million clones, roughly 96% of which appear only once. A CD45RA-negative memory subset and a CD45RA+ naive subset were separated from the CD4+ cells. The source of this sequence is a man aged 25 to 40 in good health. This chain uses TRBV9 with TRBJ1-2; 8 positions agree with TRBD1. The specimen was naive CD4+ T cells sorted from blood. Subset indicated: CD45RA+ positively selected. This chain's CDR3 is CASSVEAQGAGYTF. CDR3 bases: TGTGCCAGCAGCGTAGAGGCCCAGGGGGCCGGCTACACCTTC.